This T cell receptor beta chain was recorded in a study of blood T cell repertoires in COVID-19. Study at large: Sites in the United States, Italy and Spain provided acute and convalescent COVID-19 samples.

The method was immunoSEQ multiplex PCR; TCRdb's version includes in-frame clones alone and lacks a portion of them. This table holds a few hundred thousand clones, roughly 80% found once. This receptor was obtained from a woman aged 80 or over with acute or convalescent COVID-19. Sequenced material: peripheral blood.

The CDR3 sequence is CAFGTGTFSGNTIYF. Written as DNA, the CDR3 is TGTGCCTTTGGGACAGGGACATTCTCTGGAAACACCATATATTTT. The V gene is TRBV7-9, the J gene TRBJ1-3, with TRBD1 matching over 9 bases. This CDR3 has 15 amino acids. Per the germline V gene, CDR1 is SEHNR and CDR2 is FQNEAQ (reference sequence). Germline trimming cut 11 bases from V and 0 bases from J; bases unmatched to any gene: 8.